This T cell receptor (beta chain) derives from a study of T cell responses to AZD1222 COVID-19 vaccine. Study context: Second-dose intervals of approximately 4 or approximately 12 weeks were pooled.

Libraries were prepared by immunoSEQ multiplex PCR; TCRdb keeps only in-frame clonotypes and omits some of them. This table has around 120,000 clones, around 84% appearing once. Comments on this clone: Its antigen remains unknown.

Notes on the study in general: Nearly half of spike-specific TCRs reportedly target variant regions that are unmutated in the B.1.351 and B.1.1.7 variants. Baseline testing showed seropositivity in only five or six AZD1222 recipients. Donors, mostly white British, included more females; clonal diversity was possibly underestimated.

CDR1 SEHNR and CDR2 FQNEAQ come from the germline V gene (reference sequence). CDR3 size: 13 residues. The V end was cut by 5 bases, the J end by 2 bases, with 10 bases between. This TCR was sampled from an adult in good health. The chain uses TRBV7-9 and TRBJ2-7; no clear D gene. The sequences come from peripheral blood, collected on day 0 of AZD1222 vaccination. The CDR3, as DNA: TGTGCCAGCAGCCCTCCTTACCCCTACGAGCAGTACTTC. Protein: CASSPPYPYEQYF.